Following are 24 T cell receptor beta chains from one sample sequenced in a study of blood T cells in healthy people across ages. Next came a second PCR, run for roughly 6 to 11 cycles, which used a sample-barcoded 5' primer along with a J-beta primer mix. TCRdb independently ran MiXCR on the 5' RACE reads; one entry per CDR3 protein. Of under 850,000 distinct CDR3 sequences listed, 35% to 40% are singletons. The material sequenced was blood. The receptor source for this set is a man younger than 35 in good health.

Notes on this clonotype: Since a much larger clone is just one base distant, this may be a read error. The chain employs TRBV10-3 and TRBJ2-1; weak D call: TRBD1 (7 bases). The CDR3 is 14 residues long. Germline V gives CDR1 ENHRY, CDR2 SYGVKD. The germline V and J ends were trimmed by 6 bases and 4 bases, with 13 bases remaining between them. The CDR3 DNA follows: TGTGCCATCAGGGAGGGACAGATATACAATGAGCAGTTCTTC. Translating it yields CAIREGQIYNEQFF.

The CDR3 sequence: CSATATPGTGELFF. The CDR3 bases are TGCAGTGCGACTGCTACCCCGGGCACCGGGGAGCTGTTTTTT. The chain uses TRBV20-1 and TRBJ2-2; D ambiguous. The V and J ends lost 6 bases and 4 bases respectively, with 15 bases between them. Germline CDR1 is DFQATT and CDR2 is SNEGSKA (reference sequence). CDR3 size: 14 residues.

The V call is TRBV7-9, the J call TRBJ2-1, with no clear D. V was cut by 1 base and J by 6 bases, with 4 bases left in between. Germline V CDR1 and CDR2: SEHNR, FQNEAQ (reference sequence). The CDR3 is 12 amino acids. The CDR3 sequence: CASSLDTNEQFF. In DNA form, the CDR3 reads TGTGCCAGCAGCTTAGACACCAATGAGCAGTTCTTC.

Only a few counts were recorded for this clonotype. The chain carries TRBV4-2 and TRBJ1-4; the D is unclear. The CDR3 has 15 amino acids. Per the germline V gene, CDR1 is LGHNA and CDR2 is YNFKEQ. V gave up 1 base and J gave up 3 bases, with 9 bases separating them. In nucleotides, the CDR3 is TGTGCCAGCAGCCAAGTTAAGGCGGCTAATGAAAAACTGTTTTTT. It translates to CASSQVKAANEKLFF.

The chain couples TRBV7-9 to TRBJ1-1, with 10 bases fitting TRBD1. V was clipped by 5 bases and J by 0 bases; unmatched bases: 6. The germline gives CDR1 SEHNR, CDR2 FQNEAQ (reference sequence). The CDR3 is 16 residues long. CDR3 amino acids: CASSPRDRGLNTEAFF. For the CDR3, the DNA is TGTGCCAGCAGCCCCCGGGACAGGGGACTGAACACTGAAGCTTTCTTT.

This clonotype appeared a few times. The V gene is TRBV6-2 or TRBV6-3, the J gene TRBJ2-7; D might be TRBD1 (6 bases). Trimming cost V 2 bases and J 3 bases, with 11 bases left between them. The CDR3 runs to 14 residues. Germline V gene data show CDR1 as MNHEY and CDR2 as SVGEGT. The CDR3 sequence: CASSYGTRVYEQYF. The CDR3 nucleotides read TGTGCCAGCAGTTACGGGACAAGAGTCTACGAGCAGTACTTC.

V gene TRBV15 combines with J gene TRBJ1-6, with 7 bases fitting TRBD1. This CDR3 comprises 18 residues. Germline V CDR1 and CDR2: LNHNV, YYDKDF (reference sequence). V was clipped by 1 base and J by 0 bases; unmatched bases: 6. CDR3 protein: CATSRGAGQSSYNSPLHF. The CDR3 bases are TGTGCCACCAGCAGAGGGGCGGGACAGAGCTCCTATAATTCACCCCTCCACTTT.

The chain joins TRBV7-6 to TRBJ2-2, with 10 bases identical to TRBD2. The CDR3 sequence is 21 residues long. The V segment lost 1 base and the J segment 1 base; nucleotides outside the gene matches: 15. The germline V gene has CDR1 SGHVS and CDR2 FNYEAQ. CDR3 residues: CASSLGTEASGGAWNTGELFF. The CDR3 bases are TGTGCCAGCAGCTTAGGAACGGAAGCGAGCGGGGGGGCCTGGAACACCGGGGAGCTGTTTTTT.

This clonotype was seen more than once but under ten times. The chain couples TRBV12-3 or TRBV12-4 to TRBJ2-2; maybe TRBD1 (6 bases). This CDR3 is 14 amino acids long. The ends were cut back, 4 bases at V and 6 bases at J, with 12 bases in the middle. The CDR3 protein is CASSSYRVPGELFF. CDR3 bases: TGTGCCAGCAGTTCTTACAGGGTTCCCGGGGAGCTGTTTTTT.

This clonotype has a handful of counts. The chain couples TRBV18 to TRBJ2-1, with 8 nucleotides matching TRBD1. The trim removed 3 bases at V and 6 bases at J, leaving 7 bases unmatched. The CDR3 consists of 15 residues. Germline V gene data show CDR1 as KGHSH and CDR2 as LQKENI. The CDR3 bases are TGTGCCAGCTCACCCGGACAGGGAAGTGGCAATGAGCAGTTCTTC. It encodes CASSPGQGSGNEQFF.

The sample holds many counts of this clonotype. The chain has TRBV7-2 and TRBJ2-5; D not resolved. V lost 1 base to trimming and J lost 0 bases, with 6 bases between them. This CDR3 spans 14 amino acids. Germline V gene data show CDR1 as SGHTA and CDR2 as FQGNSA. The DNA for the CDR3 is TGTGCCAGCAGCTTAGGTCGTCACCAAGAGACCCAGTACTTC. Amino acids: CASSLGRHQETQYF.

A single count supports this clonotype. This sequence joins TRBV6-2 or TRBV6-3 and TRBJ2-7, with D perhaps being TRBD1 or TRBD2 (5 bases each). Germline values: CDR1 MNHEY, CDR2 SVGEGT. The CDR3 totals 14 residues. V was pared by 8 bases and J by 2 bases, with 16 bases between. DNA for the CDR3: TGTGCCAGCGGAGGAAACAGGAGCCCCTACGAGCAGTACTTC. Translation: CASGGNRSPYEQYF.

V usage is TRBV12-3 or TRBV12-4 and J usage is TRBJ1-5, with 7 bases aligning to TRBD1. This CDR3 is built from 15 residues. V gave up 1 base and J gave up 5 bases; unmatched junction bases: 5. Here the CDR3 DNA reads TGTGCCAGCAGTTTAGACGGGACAGTAGATCAGCCCCAGCATTTT. Encoded protein: CASSLDGTVDQPQHF.

The chain links TRBV20-1 to TRBJ2-1, with TRBD2 as a possible D gene (5 bases). Germline CDR1 is DFQATT and CDR2 is SNEGSKA (reference sequence). The CDR3 runs 16 residues. V was pared by 0 bases and J by 0 bases, with 12 bases between. CDR3 amino acids: CSARDRRTPSYNEQFF. The CDR3 bases are TGCAGTGCTAGAGATAGACGGACTCCCTCCTACAATGAGCAGTTCTTC.

This chain uses TRBV19 with TRBJ2-5, with a tentative D call TRBD1 (6 bases). Germline lookup yields CDR1 LNHDA and CDR2 SQIVND (reference sequence). The CDR3 runs 15 residues. V was clipped by 5 bases and J by 1 base, with 14 bases between them. The CDR3 is CASSYTGKGQETQYF. In DNA form, the CDR3 reads TGTGCCAGTAGTTATACAGGGAAGGGCCAAGAGACCCAGTACTTC.

In this sample, this clonotype turned up many times. The rearrangement links TRBV5-1 to TRBJ2-7, with 7 bases fitting TRBD1. The CDR3 has 17 amino acids. Unmatched junction bases numbered 11, after V lost 1 base and J lost 1 base. CDR1 SGHRS and CDR2 YFSETQ come from the germline V gene. The CDR3, as DNA: TGCGCCAGCAGCTTGAGGGGGCAAAAGTTACCATCCTACGAGCAGTACTTC. As protein: CASSLRGQKLPSYEQYF.

This clonotype was seen a few times. V is TRBV20-1 and J is TRBJ2-3; possibly TRBD2 for D (6 bases). This CDR3 has 13 amino acids. The V gene lost 7 bases and the J gene lost 1 base, with 12 bases spanning the gap. The germline gives CDR1 DFQATT, CDR2 SNEGSKA (reference sequence). The CDR3 region is CSEAGSGTDTQYF. CDR3 in DNA: TGCAGTGAGGCGGGGTCTGGCACAGATACGCAGTATTTT.

This clonotype has a count of ten or more. The chain is built from TRBV2 and TRBJ1-2, with unresolved D. Trimming took 8 bases from V and 0 from J, leaving 7 bases between them. Germline CDR1 is SNHLY and CDR2 is FYNNEI. The CDR3 covers 12 residues. Here the CDR3 reads CASQSANYGYTF. CDR3 sequence (DNA): TGTGCCAGCCAAAGCGCTAACTATGGCTACACCTTC. Full variable domain (remainder filled in from reference TRBV2 and TRBJ1-2): EPEVTQTPSHQVTQMGQEVILRCVPISNHLYFYWYRQILGQKVEFLVSFYNNEISEKSEIFDDQFSVERPDGSNFTLKIRSTKLEDSAMYFCASQSANYGYTFGSGTRLTVV.

This clonotype appeared many times. This chain uses TRBV15 with TRBJ2-4, with D perhaps TRBD2 (6 bases). The CDR3 runs 15 residues. Germline V gene data show CDR1 as LNHNV and CDR2 as YYDKDF (reference sequence). Trimming stripped 2 bases from V and 2 bases from J, with 10 bases between. The CDR3 nucleotides read TGTGCCACCAGCAGAAAAAGGGACTCCAAAAACATTCAGTACTTC. Translated, it gives CATSRKRDSKNIQYF.

The chain has TRBV6-2 or TRBV6-3 and TRBJ1-2; D ambiguous. CDR3 length equals 12 residues. Per the germline V gene, CDR1 is MNHEY and CDR2 is SVGEGT. V lost 2 bases to trimming and J lost 7 bases, with 8 bases between them. The CDR3 nucleotides read TGTGCCAGCAGTTACGGCAGGCGTGGCTACACCTTC. Its translation is CASSYGRRGYTF.

This sequence joins TRBV6-2 or TRBV6-3 and TRBJ1-2; tentatively, D is TRBD1 (6 bases). The CDR3 totals 13 residues. Germline V gene lookup returns CDR1 MNHEY and CDR2 SVGEGT. The V end was cut by 7 bases, the J end by 4 bases, with 13 bases between. This CDR3 is CASTTPRGYGYTF. For the CDR3, the DNA is TGTGCCAGCACCACACCCAGGGGCTATGGCTACACCTTC.

This clonotype showed up many times. The chain uses TRBV12-3 or TRBV12-4 and TRBJ1-2; D unresolved. The germline V and J ends were trimmed by 9 bases and 6 bases, with 14 bases remaining between them. The CDR3 contains 12 residues. The CDR3 DNA is TGTGCCAGTGGACGAGAAAACCATGGCTACACCTTC. The encoded protein is CASGRENHGYTF.

There are many counts of this clonotype. The V gene is TRBV5-1, the J gene TRBJ2-3; D gene ambiguous. Germline V lookup: CDR1 SGHRS, CDR2 YFSETQ. Trimming cost V 4 bases and J 9 bases, with 12 bases left between them. CDR3 size: 12 residues. The CDR3 sequence: CASSPAQRTQYF. Written as DNA, the CDR3 is TGCGCCAGCAGCCCAGCACAGCGAACGCAGTATTTT.

CDR3 amino acids: CACSASDRGVEKLFF. The CDR3 region has the DNA TGTGCCTGCTCAGCTTCGGACAGGGGCGTTGAAAAACTGTTTTTT. The chain has TRBV7-2 and TRBJ1-4, with TRBD1 identical over 9 bases. The CDR3 length is 15 residues. The J segment lost 7 bases and the V segment lost 11 bases, leaving 14 bases of the junction unmatched. The V gene's germline CDR1 is SGHTA and CDR2 FQGNSA.